This T cell receptor (beta chain) originates from a study of blood T cell repertoires in COVID-19. The overall study: The United States, Italy and Spain supplied acute and convalescent COVID-19 samples. T cells, B-cell-depleted T cells, or PBMCs provided the cDNA or gDNA that served as material.

The CDR3 covers 15 residues. The ends were cut back, 4 bases at V and 6 bases at J, with 17 bases in the middle. Germline V gene data show CDR1 as SGHRS and CDR2 as YFSETQ. The table came from immunoSEQ multiplex PCR; TCRdb's copy has only in-frame clones and leaves some out. Of 320,000 or so clones in the sample, 87% were seen once. The sequencing sample was made of PBMCs or T cells enriched from blood (not recorded which). The TCR was taken from a woman in her twenties or thirties who had recovered from COVID-19. The chain employs TRBV5-1 and TRBJ2-1, with a weak D call TRBD2 (5 bases). In DNA, the CDR3 is TGCGCCAGCAGCCGGGGAGATCCCAAAGGCAATGAGCAGTTCTTC. It is translated as CASSRGDPKGNEQFF.